This T cell receptor (beta chain) was captured in a study of cytomegalovirus exposure and HLA in healthy donors. The study ran its PCR with 60 Vbeta and 13 Jbeta primers. Clones were read by immunoSEQ multiplex PCR, and TCRdb kept only the in-frame ones, dropping some. The sample records approximately 150,000 clones, roughly three quarters being singletons. CDR3 length: 16 residues. V lost 5 bases and J lost 4; bases outside the gene matches: 9. Germline V gives CDR1 SGHTA, CDR2 FQGTGA. This clone was counted only a few times. Source material: PBMCs. The sequence was obtained from a woman aged 50 to 65 in good health and CMV-seropositive. The chain recombines TRBV7-3 with TRBJ2-1; the match to TRBD2 covers 9 bases. The CDR3 coding sequence is TGTGCCAGCAGCCCCCGGGGAGCGGGGGGTTACAATGAGCAGTTCTTC. Its protein product is CASSPRGAGGYNEQFF.